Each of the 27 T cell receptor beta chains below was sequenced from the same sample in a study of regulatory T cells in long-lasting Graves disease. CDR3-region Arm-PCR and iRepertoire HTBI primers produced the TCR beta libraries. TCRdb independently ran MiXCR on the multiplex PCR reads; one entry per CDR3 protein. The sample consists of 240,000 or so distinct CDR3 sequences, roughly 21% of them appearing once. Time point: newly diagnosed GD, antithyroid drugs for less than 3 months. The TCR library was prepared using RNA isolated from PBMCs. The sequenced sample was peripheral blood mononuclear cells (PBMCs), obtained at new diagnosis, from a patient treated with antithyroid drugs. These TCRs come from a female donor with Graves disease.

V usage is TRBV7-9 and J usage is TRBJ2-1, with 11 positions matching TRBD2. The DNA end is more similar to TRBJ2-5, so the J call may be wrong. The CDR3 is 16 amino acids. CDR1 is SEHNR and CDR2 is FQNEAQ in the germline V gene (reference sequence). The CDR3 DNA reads TGTGCCAGCAGCCAGGGACTAGCGGCAAACCAAGAGACCCAGTACTTC. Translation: CASSQGLAANQETQYF.

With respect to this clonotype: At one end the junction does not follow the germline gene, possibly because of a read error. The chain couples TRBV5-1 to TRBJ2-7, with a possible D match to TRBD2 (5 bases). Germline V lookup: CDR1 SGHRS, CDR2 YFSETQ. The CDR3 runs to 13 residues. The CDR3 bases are TGTGCCAGCAGCTTCGGGGTCGGCTACGAGCAGTACTTC. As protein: CASSFGVGYEQYF.

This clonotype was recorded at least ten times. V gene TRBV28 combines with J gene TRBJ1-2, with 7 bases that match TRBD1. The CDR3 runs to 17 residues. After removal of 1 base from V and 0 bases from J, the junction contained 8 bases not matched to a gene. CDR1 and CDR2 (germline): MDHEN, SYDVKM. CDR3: CASSLSLGGEANYGYTF. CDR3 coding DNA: TGTGCCAGCAGTTTATCACTAGGGGGCGAAGCTAACTATGGCTACACCTTC.

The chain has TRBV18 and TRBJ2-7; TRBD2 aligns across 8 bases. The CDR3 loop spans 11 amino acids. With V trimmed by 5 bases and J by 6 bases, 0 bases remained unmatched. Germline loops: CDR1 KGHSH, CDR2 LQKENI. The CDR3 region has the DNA TGTGCCAGCTCAGGGACTAGCGAGCAGTACTTC. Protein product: CASSGTSEQYF.

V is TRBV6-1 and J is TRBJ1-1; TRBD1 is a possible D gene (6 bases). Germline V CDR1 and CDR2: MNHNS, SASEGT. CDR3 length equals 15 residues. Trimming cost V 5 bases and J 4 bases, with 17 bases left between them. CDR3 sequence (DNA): TGTGCCAGCAGTCCTAGCGGGGGCTCGGGCACTGAAGCTTTCTTT. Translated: CASSPSGGSGTEAFF.

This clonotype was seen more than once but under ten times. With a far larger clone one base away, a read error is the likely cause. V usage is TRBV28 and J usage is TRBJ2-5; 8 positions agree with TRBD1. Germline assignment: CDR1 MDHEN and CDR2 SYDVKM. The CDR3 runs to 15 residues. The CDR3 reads CASSFPGQVYNEQLF. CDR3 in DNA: TGTGCCAGCAGTTTCCCGGGACAGGTTTACAATGAGCAGCTCTTC.

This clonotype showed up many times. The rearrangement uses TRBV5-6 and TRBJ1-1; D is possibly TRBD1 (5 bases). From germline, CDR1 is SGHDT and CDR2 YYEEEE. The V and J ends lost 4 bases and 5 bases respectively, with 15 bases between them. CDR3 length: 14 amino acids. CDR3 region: CASSRGTGRTEAFF. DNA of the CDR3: TGTGCCAGCAGCCGGGGAACGGGACGAACTGAAGCTTTCTTT.

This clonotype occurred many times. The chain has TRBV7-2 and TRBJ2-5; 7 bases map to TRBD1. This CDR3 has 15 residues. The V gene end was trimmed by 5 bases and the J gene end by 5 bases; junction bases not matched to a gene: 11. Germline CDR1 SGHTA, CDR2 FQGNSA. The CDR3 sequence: CASSTNPTGVETQYF. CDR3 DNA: TGTGCCAGCAGCACGAACCCTACAGGGGTTGAGACCCAGTACTTC.

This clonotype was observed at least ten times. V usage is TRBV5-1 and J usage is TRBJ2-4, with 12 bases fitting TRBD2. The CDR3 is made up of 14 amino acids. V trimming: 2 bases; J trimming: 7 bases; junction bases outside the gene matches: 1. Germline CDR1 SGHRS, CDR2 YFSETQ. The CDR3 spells CASSLLAGGNIQYF. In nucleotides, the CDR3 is TGCGCCAGCAGCTTACTAGCGGGAGGCAACATTCAGTACTTC.

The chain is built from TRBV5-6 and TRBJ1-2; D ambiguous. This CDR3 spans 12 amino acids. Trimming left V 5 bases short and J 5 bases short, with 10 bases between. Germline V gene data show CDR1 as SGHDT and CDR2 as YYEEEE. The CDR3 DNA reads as TGTGCCAGCAGTGGGAAGGAGTATGGCTACACCTTC. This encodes CASSGKEYGYTF.

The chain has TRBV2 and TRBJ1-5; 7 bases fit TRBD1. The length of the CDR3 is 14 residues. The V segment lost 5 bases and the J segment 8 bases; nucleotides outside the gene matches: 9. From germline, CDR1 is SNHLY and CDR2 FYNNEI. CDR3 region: CASSYRGGREPQHF. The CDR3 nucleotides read TGTGCCAGCAGTTACAGGGGAGGCAGGGAGCCCCAGCATTTT.

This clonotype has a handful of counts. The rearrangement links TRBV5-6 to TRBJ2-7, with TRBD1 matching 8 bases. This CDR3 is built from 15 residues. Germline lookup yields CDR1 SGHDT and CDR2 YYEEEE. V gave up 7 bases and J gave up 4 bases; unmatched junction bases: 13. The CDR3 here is CASESYIQGGYEQYF. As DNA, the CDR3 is TGTGCCAGCGAATCCTATATACAGGGGGGATACGAGCAGTACTTC.

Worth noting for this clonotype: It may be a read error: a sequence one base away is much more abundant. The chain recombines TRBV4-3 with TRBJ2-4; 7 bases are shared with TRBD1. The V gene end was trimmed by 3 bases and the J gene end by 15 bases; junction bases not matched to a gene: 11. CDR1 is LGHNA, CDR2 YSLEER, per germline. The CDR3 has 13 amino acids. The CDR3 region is CASSQETGNVRYF. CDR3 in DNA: TGCGCCAGCAGCCAGGAGACAGGGAATGTTCGGTACTTC.

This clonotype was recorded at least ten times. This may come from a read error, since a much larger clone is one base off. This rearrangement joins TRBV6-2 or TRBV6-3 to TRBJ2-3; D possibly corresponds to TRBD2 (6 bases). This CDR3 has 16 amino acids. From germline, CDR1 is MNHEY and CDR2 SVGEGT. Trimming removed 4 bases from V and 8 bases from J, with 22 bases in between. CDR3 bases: TGTGCCAGCAGTTCATACTCAAGGGCCTCGGAGGGTACGCAGTATTTT. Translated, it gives CASSSYSRASEGTQYF.

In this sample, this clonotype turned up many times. For the CDR3, the DNA is TGCGCCAGCAGCCAAGATGGGGGGGCAGATACGCAGTATTTT. Translated: CASSQDGGADTQYF. The V and J genes are TRBV4-1 and TRBJ2-3, with 7 bases identical to TRBD2. This CDR3 has 14 amino acids. The ends lost 0 bases at V and 4 bases at J; junction bases unmatched: 1. Germline assignment: CDR1 MGHRA and CDR2 YSYEKL.

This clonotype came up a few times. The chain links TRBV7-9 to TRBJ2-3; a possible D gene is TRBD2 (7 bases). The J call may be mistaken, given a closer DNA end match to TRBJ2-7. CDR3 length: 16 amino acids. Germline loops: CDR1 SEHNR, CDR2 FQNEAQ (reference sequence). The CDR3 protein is CASSLEGGVSTLEQYF. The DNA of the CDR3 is TGTGCCAGCAGCTTAGAAGGGGGGGTCTCTACTCTCGAGCAGTACTTC.

The chain's CDR3 is CASRKSGAGDSYEQYF. The CDR3, as DNA: TGTGCCAGCAGAAAGTCTGGGGCGGGGGATTCCTACGAGCAGTACTTC. The chain links TRBV12-3 or TRBV12-4 to TRBJ2-7, with 7 bases matching TRBD2. The V and J ends lost 6 bases and 1 base, in that order; junction bases with no gene match: 12. The CDR3 is 16 residues long.

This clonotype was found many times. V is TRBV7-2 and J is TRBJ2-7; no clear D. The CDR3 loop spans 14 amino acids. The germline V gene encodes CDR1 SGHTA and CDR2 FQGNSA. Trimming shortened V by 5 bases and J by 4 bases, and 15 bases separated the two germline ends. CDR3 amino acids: CASSRPLGSYEQYF. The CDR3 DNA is TGTGCCAGCAGCCGCCCCCTGGGGTCATACGAGCAGTACTTC.

The DNA of the CDR3 is TGCGCCAGCAGCCAACACCCGACGGTCAGCGGCAACACCATATATTTT. As protein: CASSQHPTVSGNTIYF. The rearrangement joins TRBV4-3 to TRBJ1-3; D remains unclear. The V end lost 2 bases, the J end lost 7 bases, and 18 bases lay between the germline ends. This CDR3 has 16 amino acids. CDR1 LGHNA and CDR2 YSLEER come from the germline V gene.

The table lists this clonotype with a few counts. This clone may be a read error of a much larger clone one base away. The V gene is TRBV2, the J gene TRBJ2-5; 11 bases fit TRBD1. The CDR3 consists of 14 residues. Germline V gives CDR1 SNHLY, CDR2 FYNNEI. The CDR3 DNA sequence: TGTGCCAGCAGTCAACAGGGACAGGGGGAGACCCGGTACTTC. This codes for CASSQQGQGETRYF.

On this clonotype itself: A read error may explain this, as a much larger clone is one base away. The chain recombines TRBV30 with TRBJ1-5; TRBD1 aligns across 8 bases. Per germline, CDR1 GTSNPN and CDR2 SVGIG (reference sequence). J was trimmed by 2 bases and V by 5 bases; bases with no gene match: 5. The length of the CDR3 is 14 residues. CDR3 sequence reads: CAWESGGGNQPQHF. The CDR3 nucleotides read TGTGCCTGGGAGTCAGGGGGCGGCAATCAGCCCCAGCATTTT.

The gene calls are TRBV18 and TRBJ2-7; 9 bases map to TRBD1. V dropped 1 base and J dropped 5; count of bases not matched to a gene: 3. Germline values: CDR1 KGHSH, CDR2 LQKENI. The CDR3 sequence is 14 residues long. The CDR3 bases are TGTGCCAGCTCACCACGACAGGGGGTCGACGAGCAGTACTTC. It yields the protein CASSPRQGVDEQYF.

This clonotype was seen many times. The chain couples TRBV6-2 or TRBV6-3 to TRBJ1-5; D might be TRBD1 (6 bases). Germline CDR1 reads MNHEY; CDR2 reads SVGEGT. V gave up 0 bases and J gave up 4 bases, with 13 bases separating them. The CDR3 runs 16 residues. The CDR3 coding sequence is TGTGCCAGCAGTTACTCGAGTAGGGGGACAAATCAGCCCCAGCATTTT. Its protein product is CASSYSSRGTNQPQHF.

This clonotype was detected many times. The CDR3 region is CASSQDSPGEQFF. The CDR3 DNA sequence: TGTGCCAGCAGCCAAGACAGCCCCGGTGAGCAGTTCTTC. V is TRBV6-1 and J is TRBJ2-1; the D gene is possibly TRBD1 (5 bases). This CDR3 is 13 amino acids long. CDR1 MNHNS and CDR2 SASEGT come from the germline V gene. The ends were cut back, 6 bases at V and 9 bases at J, with 15 bases in the middle.

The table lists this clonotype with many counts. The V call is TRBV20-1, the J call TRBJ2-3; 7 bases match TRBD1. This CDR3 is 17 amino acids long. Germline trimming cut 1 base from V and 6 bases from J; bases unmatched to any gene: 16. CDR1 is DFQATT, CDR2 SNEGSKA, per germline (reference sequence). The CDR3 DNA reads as TGCAGTGCTAGAGTCCGGCGGACAGGAGCCCAGATGGATACGCAGTATTTT. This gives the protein CSARVRRTGAQMDTQYF.

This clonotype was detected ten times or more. For the CDR3, the DNA is TGTGCCAGCAGTCTACAGGGGGATTGGGGGGAGCTGTTTTTT. It yields the protein CASSLQGDWGELFF. The genes are TRBV12-3 or TRBV12-4 and TRBJ2-2; 8 bases are shared with TRBD1. V trimming: 5 bases; J trimming: 8 bases; junction bases outside the gene matches: 7. The CDR3 is 14 residues long.

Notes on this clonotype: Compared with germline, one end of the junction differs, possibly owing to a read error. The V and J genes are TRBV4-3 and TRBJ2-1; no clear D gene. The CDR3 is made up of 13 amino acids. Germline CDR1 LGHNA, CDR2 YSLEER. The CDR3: CASSQQDPWGLVF. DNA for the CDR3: TGCGCCAGCAGCCAACAGGATCCCTGGGGTTTGGTCTTC.